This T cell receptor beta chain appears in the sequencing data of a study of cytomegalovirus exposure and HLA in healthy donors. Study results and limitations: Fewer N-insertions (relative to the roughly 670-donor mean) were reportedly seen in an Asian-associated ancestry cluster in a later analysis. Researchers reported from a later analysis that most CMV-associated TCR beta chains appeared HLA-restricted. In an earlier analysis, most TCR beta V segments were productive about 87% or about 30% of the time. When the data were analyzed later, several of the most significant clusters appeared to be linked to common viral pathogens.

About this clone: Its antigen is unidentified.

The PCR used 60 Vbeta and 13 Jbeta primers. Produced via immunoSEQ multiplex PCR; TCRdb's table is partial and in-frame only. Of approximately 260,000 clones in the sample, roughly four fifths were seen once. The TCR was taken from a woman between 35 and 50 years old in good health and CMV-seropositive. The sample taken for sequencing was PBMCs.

The CDR3 DNA reads TGTGCCTGGAAGGGACAAAACACCGGGGAGCTGTTTTTT. Its protein product is CAWKGQNTGELFF. The chain uses TRBV30 and TRBJ2-2, with D perhaps matching TRBD1 (6 bases). CDR1 is GTSNPN and CDR2 is SVGIG in the germline V gene (reference sequence). Trimming stripped 4 bases from V and 2 bases from J, with 8 bases between. This CDR3 comprises 13 residues.